This T cell receptor beta chain originates from a study of blood T cell repertoires in COVID-19. The CDR3 covers 12 residues. CDR1 and CDR2 from the germline V gene are LGHDT and YNNKEL (reference sequence). The ends were cut back, 4 bases at V and 2 bases at J, with 5 bases in the middle. In the original workflow: Estimates of nucleated cell counts were drawn from the amplification of reference gene primers. Method: immunoSEQ multiplex PCR; TCRdb's copy keeps in-frame clones and lacks some. For V, J and clone size, that table is used; D and trimming come from the DNA. Of 400,000 or so clones in the sample, around 90% were seen once. The cohort comprised adults aged roughly 18 to 95 years residing in 20 to 25 US areas. Donors were grouped by their self-reported clinical history.

The clonotype was recovered from a woman in her thirties or forties with acute COVID-19. Material for sequencing was PBMCs or T cells enriched from blood (not recorded which). This chain joins TRBV3-1 (or the pseudogene TRBV3-2) and TRBJ1-1, with D hard to call. The CDR3, as DNA: TGTGCCAGCAGCCCTTTTAACACTGAAGCTTTCTTT. Protein: CASSPFNTEAFF.